This T cell receptor (beta chain) is drawn from a study of blood T cells in healthy people across ages. PCR was performed a second time for about 7 to 11 cycles using a sample-barcoded 5' primer and a J-beta primer mix. In TCRdb, the 5' RACE reads were re-called with MiXCR into one record per CDR3 protein. Of more than 650,000 distinct CDR3 sequences listed, about 20% are singletons. This clonotype was observed a handful of times. CDR3 length: 15 amino acids. Germline V lookup: CDR1 DFQATT, CDR2 SNEGSKA (reference sequence). With V trimmed by 5 bases and J by 4 bases, 4 bases remained unmatched. The genes are TRBV20-1 and TRBJ2-3, with 15 bases that match TRBD2. Sequencing was done on a sample of blood. The sequence was collected from a man aged 70 or older in good health. The CDR3 coding sequence is TGCAGTGCTCGGACTAGCGGGGGGGCCCCAGATACGCAGTATTTT. This encodes CSARTSGGAPDTQYF.